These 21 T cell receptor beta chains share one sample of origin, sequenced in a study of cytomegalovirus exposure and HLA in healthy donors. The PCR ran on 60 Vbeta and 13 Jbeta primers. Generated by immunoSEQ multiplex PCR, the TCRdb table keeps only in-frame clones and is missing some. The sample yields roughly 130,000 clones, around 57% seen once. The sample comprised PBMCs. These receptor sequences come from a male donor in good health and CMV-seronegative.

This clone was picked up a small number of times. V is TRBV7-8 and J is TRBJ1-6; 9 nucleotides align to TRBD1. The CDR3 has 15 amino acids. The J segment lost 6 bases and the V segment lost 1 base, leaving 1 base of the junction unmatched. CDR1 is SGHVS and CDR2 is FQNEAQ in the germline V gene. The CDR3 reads CASSLEDRGNSPLHF. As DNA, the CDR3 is TGTGCCAGCAGCTTAGAGGACAGGGGTAATTCACCCCTCCACTTT.

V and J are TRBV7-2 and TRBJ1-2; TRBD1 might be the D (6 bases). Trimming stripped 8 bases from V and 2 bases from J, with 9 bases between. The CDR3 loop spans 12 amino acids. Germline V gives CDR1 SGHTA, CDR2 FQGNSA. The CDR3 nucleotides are TGTGCCAGCCGGGACATGAACTATGGCTACACCTTC. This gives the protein CASRDMNYGYTF.

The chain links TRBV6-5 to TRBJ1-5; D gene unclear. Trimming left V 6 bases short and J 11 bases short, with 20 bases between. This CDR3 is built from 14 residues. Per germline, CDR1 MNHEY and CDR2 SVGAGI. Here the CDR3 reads CASSPGEGRRAQHF. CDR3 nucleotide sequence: TGTGCCAGCAGCCCCGGCGAAGGGAGGCGGGCCCAGCATTTT.

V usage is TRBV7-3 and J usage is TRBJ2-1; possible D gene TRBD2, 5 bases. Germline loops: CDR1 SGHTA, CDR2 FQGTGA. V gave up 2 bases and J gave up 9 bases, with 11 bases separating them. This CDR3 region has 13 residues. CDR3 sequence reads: CASSLARRSEQFF. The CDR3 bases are TGTGCCAGCAGCTTAGCGCGGAGGTCTGAGCAGTTCTTC.

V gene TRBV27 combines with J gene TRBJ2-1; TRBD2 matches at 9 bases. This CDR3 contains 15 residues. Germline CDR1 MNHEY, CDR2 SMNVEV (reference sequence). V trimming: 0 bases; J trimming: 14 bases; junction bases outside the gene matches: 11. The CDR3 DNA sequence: TGTGCCAGCAGTTTATCTAGCGGGGGATTCCGGGATGAGTTCTTC. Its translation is CASSLSSGGFRDEFF.

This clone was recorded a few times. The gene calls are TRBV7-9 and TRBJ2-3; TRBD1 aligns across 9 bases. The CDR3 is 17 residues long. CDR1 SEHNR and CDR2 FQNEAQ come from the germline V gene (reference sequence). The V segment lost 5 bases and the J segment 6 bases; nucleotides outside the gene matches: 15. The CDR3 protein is CASSKNDRGSNGDTQYF. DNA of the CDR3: TGTGCCAGCAGCAAGAACGACAGGGGGTCAAATGGGGATACGCAGTATTTT.

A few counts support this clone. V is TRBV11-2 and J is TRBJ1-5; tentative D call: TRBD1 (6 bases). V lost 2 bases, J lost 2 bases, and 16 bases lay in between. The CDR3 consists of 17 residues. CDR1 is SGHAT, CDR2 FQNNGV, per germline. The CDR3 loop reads CASSLSAGGAGNQPQHF. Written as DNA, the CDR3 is TGTGCCAGCAGCTTATCCGCGGGGGGCGCGGGCAATCAGCCCCAGCATTTT.

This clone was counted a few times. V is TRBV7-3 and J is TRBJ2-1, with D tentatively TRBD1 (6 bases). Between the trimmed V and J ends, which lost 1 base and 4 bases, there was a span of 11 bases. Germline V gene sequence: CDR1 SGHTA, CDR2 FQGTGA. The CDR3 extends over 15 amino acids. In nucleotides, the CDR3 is TGTGCCAGCAGCTTAATGGCAGGGGATTACAATGAGCAGTTCTTC. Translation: CASSLMAGDYNEQFF.

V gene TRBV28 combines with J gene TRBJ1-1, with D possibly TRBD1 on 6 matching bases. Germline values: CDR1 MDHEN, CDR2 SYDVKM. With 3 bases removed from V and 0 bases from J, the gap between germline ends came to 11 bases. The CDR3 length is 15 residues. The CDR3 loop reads CASSFTGIMNTEAFF. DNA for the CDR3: TGTGCCAGCAGTTTTACAGGGATCATGAACACTGAAGCTTTCTTT.

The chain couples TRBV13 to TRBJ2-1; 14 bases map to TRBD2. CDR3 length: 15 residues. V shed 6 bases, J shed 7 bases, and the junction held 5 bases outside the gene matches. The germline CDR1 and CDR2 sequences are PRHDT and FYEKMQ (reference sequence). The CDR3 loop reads CASRPWTSGGNEQFF. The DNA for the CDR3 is TGTGCCAGCAGACCTTGGACTAGCGGGGGGAATGAGCAGTTCTTC.

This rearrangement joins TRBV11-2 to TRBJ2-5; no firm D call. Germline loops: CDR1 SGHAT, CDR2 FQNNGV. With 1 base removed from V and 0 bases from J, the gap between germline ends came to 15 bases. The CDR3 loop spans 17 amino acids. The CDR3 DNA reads TGTGCCAGCAGCTTAGTACATGGCAGAGCGTACCAAGAGACCCAGTACTTC. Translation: CASSLVHGRAYQETQYF.

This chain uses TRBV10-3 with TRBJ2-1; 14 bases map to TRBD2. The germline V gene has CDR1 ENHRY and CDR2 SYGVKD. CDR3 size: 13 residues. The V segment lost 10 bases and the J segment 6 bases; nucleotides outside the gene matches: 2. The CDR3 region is CATGLAGGNEQFF. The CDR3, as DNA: TGTGCCACAGGACTAGCGGGGGGCAATGAGCAGTTCTTC.

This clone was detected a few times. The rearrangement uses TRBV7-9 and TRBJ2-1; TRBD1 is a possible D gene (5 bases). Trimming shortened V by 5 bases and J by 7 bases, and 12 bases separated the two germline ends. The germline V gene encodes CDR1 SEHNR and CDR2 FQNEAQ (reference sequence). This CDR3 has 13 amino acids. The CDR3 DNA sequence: TGTGCCAGCAGCCCAAAGGGGCCGAATGAGCAGTTCTTC. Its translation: CASSPKGPNEQFF.

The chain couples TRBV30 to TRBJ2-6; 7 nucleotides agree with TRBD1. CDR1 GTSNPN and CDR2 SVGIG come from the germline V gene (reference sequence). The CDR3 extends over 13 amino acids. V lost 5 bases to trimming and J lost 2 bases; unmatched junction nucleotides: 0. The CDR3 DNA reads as TGTGCCTGGGACAGGGCTGGGGCCAACGTCCTGACTTTC. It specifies CAWDRAGANVLTF.

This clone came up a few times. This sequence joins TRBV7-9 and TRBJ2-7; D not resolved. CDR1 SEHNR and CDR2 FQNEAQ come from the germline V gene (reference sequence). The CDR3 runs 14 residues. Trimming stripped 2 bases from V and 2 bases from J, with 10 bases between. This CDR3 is CASSLLGSAYEQYF. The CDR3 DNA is TGTGCCAGCAGCTTATTGGGCAGTGCCTACGAGCAGTACTTC.

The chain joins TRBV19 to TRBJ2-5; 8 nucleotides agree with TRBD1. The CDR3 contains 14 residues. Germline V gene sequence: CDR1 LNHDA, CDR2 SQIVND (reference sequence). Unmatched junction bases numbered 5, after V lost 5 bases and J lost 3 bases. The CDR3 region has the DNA TGTGCCAGTAGTCCCAAACAGGGGGAAGAGACCCAGTACTTC. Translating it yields CASSPKQGEETQYF.

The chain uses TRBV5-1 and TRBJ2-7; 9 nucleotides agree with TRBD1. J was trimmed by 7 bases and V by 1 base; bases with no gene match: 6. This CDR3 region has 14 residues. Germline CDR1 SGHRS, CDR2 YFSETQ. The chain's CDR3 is CASSLLATGGEQYF. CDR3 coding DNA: TGCGCCAGCAGCTTGTTGGCGACAGGGGGTGAGCAGTACTTC.

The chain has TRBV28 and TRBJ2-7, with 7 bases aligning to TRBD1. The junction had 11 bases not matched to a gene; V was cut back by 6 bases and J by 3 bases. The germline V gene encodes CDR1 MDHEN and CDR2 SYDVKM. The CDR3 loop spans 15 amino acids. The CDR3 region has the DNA TGTGCCAGCAGACCCCATCGACAGGGAGTCTACGAGCAGTACTTC. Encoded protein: CASRPHRQGVYEQYF. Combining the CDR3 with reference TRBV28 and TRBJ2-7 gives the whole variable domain DVKVTQSSRYLVKRTGEKVFLECVQDMDHENMFWYRQDPGLGLRLIYFSYDVKMKEKGDIPEGYSVSREKKERFSLILESASTNQTSMYLCASRPHRQGVYEQYFGPGTRLTVT.

The CDR3 nucleotides read TGCGCCAGCAGCTTACAGGGGGCAAGCACAGATACGCAGTATTTT. This encodes CASSLQGASTDTQYF. This chain uses TRBV5-1 with TRBJ2-3; 9 bases align to TRBD1. CDR3 length: 15 residues. V was clipped by 2 bases and J by 0 bases; unmatched bases: 1. CDR1 SGHRS and CDR2 YFSETQ come from the germline V gene.

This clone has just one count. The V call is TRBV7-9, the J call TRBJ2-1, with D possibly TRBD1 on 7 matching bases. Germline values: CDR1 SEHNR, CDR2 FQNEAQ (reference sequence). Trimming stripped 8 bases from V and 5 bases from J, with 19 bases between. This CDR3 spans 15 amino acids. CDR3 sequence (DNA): TGTGCCAGCGGGGCAGGGGGGCGTCTAAACAATGAGCAGTTCTTC. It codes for CASGAGGRLNNEQFF.

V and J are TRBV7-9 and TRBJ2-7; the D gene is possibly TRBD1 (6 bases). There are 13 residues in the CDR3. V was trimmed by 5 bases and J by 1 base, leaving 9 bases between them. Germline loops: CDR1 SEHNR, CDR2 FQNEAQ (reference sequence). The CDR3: CASSAGASYEQYF. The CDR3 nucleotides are TGTGCCAGCAGCGCAGGGGCTTCCTACGAGCAGTACTTC.